This TCR beta chain was retrieved from a study of T cell responses to AZD1222 COVID-19 vaccine. General observations from the study: Donors were mostly white British, more females; clonal diversity possibly underestimated. With two AZD1222 doses given, Spike-specific TCR breadth and depth both rose.

Looked up from germline, CDR1 is MGHRA and CDR2 is YSYEKL. This CDR3 has 15 residues. The V segment lost 4 bases and the J segment 1 base; nucleotides outside the gene matches: 1. Produced via immunoSEQ multiplex PCR; TCRdb's table is partial and in-frame only. Found here are about 100,000 clones, about 90% of them singletons; the top ten hold under 4.5%. As for this clone: The antigen is unknown.

This chain joins TRBV4-1 and TRBJ2-3; TRBD1 matches 11 bases. The sample in question was peripheral blood, obtained on day 0 of MenACWY control vaccination. This TCR derives from an adult in good health. The CDR3 sequence: CASSPGQGGTDTQYF. The CDR3 DNA is TGCGCCAGCAGCCCGGGACAGGGGGGCACAGATACGCAGTATTTT.